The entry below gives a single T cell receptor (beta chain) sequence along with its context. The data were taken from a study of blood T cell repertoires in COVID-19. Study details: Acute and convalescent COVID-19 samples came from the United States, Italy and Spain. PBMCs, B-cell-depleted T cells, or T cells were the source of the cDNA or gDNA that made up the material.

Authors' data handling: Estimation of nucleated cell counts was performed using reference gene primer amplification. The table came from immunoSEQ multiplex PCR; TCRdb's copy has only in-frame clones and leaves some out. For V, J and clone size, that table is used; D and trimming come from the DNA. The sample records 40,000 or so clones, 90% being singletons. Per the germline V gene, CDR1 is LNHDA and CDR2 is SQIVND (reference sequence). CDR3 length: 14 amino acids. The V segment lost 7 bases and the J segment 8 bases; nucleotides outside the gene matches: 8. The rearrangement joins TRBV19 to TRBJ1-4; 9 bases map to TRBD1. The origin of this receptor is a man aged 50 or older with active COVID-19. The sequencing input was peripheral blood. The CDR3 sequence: CASKPTGGAEKLFF. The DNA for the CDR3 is TGTGCCAGTAAACCGACAGGGGGAGCCGAAAAACTGTTTTTT.